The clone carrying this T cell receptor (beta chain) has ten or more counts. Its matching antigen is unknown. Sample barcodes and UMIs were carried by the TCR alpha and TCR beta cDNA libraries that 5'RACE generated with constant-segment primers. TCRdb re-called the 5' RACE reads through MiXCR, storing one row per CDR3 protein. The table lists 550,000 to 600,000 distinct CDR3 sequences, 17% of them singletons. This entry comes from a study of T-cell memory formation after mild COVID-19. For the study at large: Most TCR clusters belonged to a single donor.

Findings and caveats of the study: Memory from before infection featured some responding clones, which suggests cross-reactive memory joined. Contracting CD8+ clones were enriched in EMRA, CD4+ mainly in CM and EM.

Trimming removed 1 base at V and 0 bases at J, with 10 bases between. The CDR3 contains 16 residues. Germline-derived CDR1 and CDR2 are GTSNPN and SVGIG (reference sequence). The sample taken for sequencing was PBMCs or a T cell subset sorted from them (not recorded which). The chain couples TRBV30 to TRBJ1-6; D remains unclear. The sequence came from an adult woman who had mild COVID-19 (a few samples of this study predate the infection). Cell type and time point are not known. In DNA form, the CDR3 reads TGTGCCTGGAGTGGGGCGGTGTTCTCCTATAATTCACCCCTCCACTTT. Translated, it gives CAWSGAVFSYNSPLHF.